Below are 32 T cell receptor beta chains sequenced from a single sample in a study of blood T cell repertoires in COVID-19. The protocol was immunoSEQ multiplex PCR, while the TCRdb copy is restricted to in-frame clones and leaves out a portion. The repertoire holds 130,000 to 150,000 clones, with roughly 76% as singletons. Sequencing used peripheral blood. These receptors were obtained from a human donor with acute or convalescent COVID-19. The donor label of this sample is uncertain.

This chain joins TRBV30 and TRBJ1-6; D is uncertain. The germline V gene encodes CDR1 GTSNPN and CDR2 SVGIG (reference sequence). Trimming removed 3 bases from V and 8 bases from J, with 8 bases in between. The CDR3 contains 12 residues. The CDR3 loop is CAWSPRHSPLHF. CDR3 bases: TGTGCCTGGAGCCCCCGTCATTCACCCCTCCACTTT.

The rearrangement links TRBV11-3 to TRBJ2-1; a weak D match, TRBD1 (6 bases). The CDR3 covers 14 residues. V gave up 11 bases and J gave up 0 bases, with 14 bases separating them. Germline values: CDR1 SGHNT, CDR2 YENEEA. The CDR3 DNA reads as TGTGCCCCCTCGGGGACATCCTCCTACAATGAGCAGTTCTTC. Its protein product is CAPSGTSSYNEQFF.

V usage is TRBV6-1 and J usage is TRBJ1-1; D possibly corresponds to TRBD1 (6 bases). V lost 1 base and J lost 6, with 21 bases in between. Per the germline V gene, CDR1 is MNHNS and CDR2 is SASEGT. The CDR3 spans 17 residues. The chain's CDR3 is CASSEVGGGRSLAEAFF. DNA of the CDR3: TGTGCCAGCAGTGAAGTAGGGGGTGGACGTTCTCTCGCTGAAGCTTTCTTT.

This clone was observed a few times. The chain joins TRBV11-2 to TRBJ2-3; D may be TRBD2 (6 bases). Trimming removed 5 bases from V and 1 base from J, with 19 bases in between. CDR1 is SGHAT, CDR2 FQNNGV, per germline. The CDR3 contains 17 residues. CDR3 nucleotides: TGTGCCAGCAGCACCTGGGCGGGCCAGCGGGGCACAGATACGCAGTATTTT. The encoded protein is CASSTWAGQRGTDTQYF. The full variable domain, its missing parts supplied by reference TRBV11-2 and TRBJ2-3, is EAGVAQSPRYKIIEKRQSVAFWCNPISGHATLYWYQQILGQGPKLLIQFQNNGVVDDSQLPKDRFSAERLKGVDSTLKIQPAKLEDSAVYLCASSTWAGQRGTDTQYFGPGTRLTVL.

The chain is built from TRBV19 and TRBJ2-7; 7 bases line up with TRBD1. With 6 bases clipped from V and 0 bases from J, the junction kept 5 bases outside the gene matches. The CDR3 length is 14 residues. Germline lookup yields CDR1 LNHDA and CDR2 SQIVND (reference sequence). For the CDR3, the DNA is TGTGCCAGTAGGATCCGGGACAGCTCCTACGAGCAGTACTTC. Translated, it gives CASRIRDSSYEQYF.

This chain connects TRBV27 to TRBJ2-7; 7 bases are shared with TRBD1. This CDR3 is 14 amino acids long. Germline V gene lookup returns CDR1 MNHEY and CDR2 SMNVEV (reference sequence). V was pared by 2 bases and J by 2 bases, with 3 bases of the junction left unmatched. For the CDR3, the DNA is TGTGCCAGCAGTTTAGGGGGACAGACCTACGAGCAGTACTTC. It encodes CASSLGGQTYEQYF.

Only a few counts were recorded for this clone. J is TRBJ1-4 and V is TRBV30; TRBD1 matches at 7 bases. CDR3 size: 13 residues. Unmatched junction bases numbered 2, after V lost 3 bases and J lost 4 bases. CDR1 is GTSNPN and CDR2 is SVGIG in the germline V gene (reference sequence). Written as DNA, the CDR3 is TGTGCCTGGAGGACAGGGAATAATGAAAAACTGTTTTTT. Translation: CAWRTGNNEKLFF. The complete variable domain, with remaining parts taken from reference TRBV30 and TRBJ1-4, reads SQTIHQWPATLVQPVGSPLSLECTVEGTSNPNLYWYRQAAGRGLQLLFYSVGIGQISSEVPQNLSASRPQDRQFILSSKKLLLSDSGFYLCAWRTGNNEKLFFGSGTQLSVL.

The V gene is TRBV7-8, the J gene TRBJ1-6, with no clear D. This CDR3 has 13 amino acids. Trimming took off 3 bases at V and 5 bases at J, with 5 bases between the two ends. Germline values: CDR1 SGHVS, CDR2 FQNEAQ. The CDR3 spells CASSFGNNSPLHF. CDR3 DNA sequence: TGTGCCAGCAGCTTCGGGAATAATTCACCCCTCCACTTT.

The chain combines TRBV27 with TRBJ1-5, with a possible D match to TRBD1 (6 bases). The CDR3 sequence is 14 residues long. With 5 bases removed from V and 3 bases from J, the gap between germline ends came to 11 bases. Looked up from germline, CDR1 is MNHEY and CDR2 is SMNVEV (reference sequence). The DNA of the CDR3 is TGTGCCAGCAGTCCGGGACACATCAATCAGCCCCAGCATTTT. Residues: CASSPGHINQPQHF.

This chain joins TRBV5-4 and TRBJ2-3, with TRBD2 identical over 8 bases. In germline, CDR1 is SGHNT, CDR2 YYREEE (reference sequence). The CDR3 length is 14 residues. V trimming: 2 bases; J trimming: 5 bases; junction bases outside the gene matches: 4. CDR3 sequence: CASSFGGAEDTQYF. The CDR3 DNA follows: TGTGCCAGCAGCTTCGGGGGGGCCGAAGATACGCAGTATTTT.

The table lists this clone with a few counts. The V and J genes are TRBV21-1 and TRBJ2-7; TRBD1 is the table's D call, not checked against the DNA. TRBV21-1 represents a pseudogene. This CDR3 comprises 15 residues. As DNA, the CDR3 is TGTGCCAGCAGCCCCGGGACAGGGAGTTCCTACGAGCAGTACTTC. Its protein product is CASSPGTGSSYEQYF.

The chain joins TRBV12-3 or TRBV12-4 to TRBJ1-1; unclear D gene. The ends were cut back, 3 bases at V and 8 bases at J, with 7 bases in the middle. The CDR3 sequence is 11 residues long. As DNA, the CDR3 is TGTGCCAGCAGTTTGACTGAGGAAGCTTTCTTT. Protein sequence: CASSLTEEAFF.

The rearrangement links TRBV24-1 to TRBJ1-5, with TRBD1 as a possible D gene (6 bases). Trimming left V 7 bases short and J 5 bases short, with 11 bases between. The germline V gene has CDR1 KGHDR and CDR2 SFDVKD. The CDR3 loop spans 13 amino acids. The CDR3 protein is CATSTGQYQPQHF. The DNA of the CDR3 is TGTGCCACCAGCACCGGACAGTATCAGCCCCAGCATTTT.

V gene TRBV29-1 combines with J gene TRBJ2-1; maybe TRBD1 (7 bases). This CDR3 has 15 amino acids. Trimming removed 7 bases at V and 3 bases at J, with 19 bases between. Germline CDR1 SQVTM, CDR2 ANQGSEA. The CDR3 here is CSARRAGGGYNEQFF. CDR3 nucleotides: TGCAGCGCTCGGAGGGCAGGGGGTGGCTACAATGAGCAGTTCTTC.

This chain links TRBV2 with TRBJ1-1; no definite D call. CDR3 size: 12 residues. The V and J ends lost 3 bases and 11 bases respectively, with 13 bases between them. Per germline, CDR1 SNHLY and CDR2 FYNNEI. CDR3 region: CASSEMSRRAFF. CDR3 bases: TGTGCCAGCAGTGAGATGTCACGGCGGGCTTTCTTT.

J is TRBJ1-1 and V is TRBV5-1; D possibly corresponds to TRBD1 (6 bases). V lost 8 bases to trimming and J lost 4 bases, with 15 bases between them. Looked up from germline, CDR1 is SGHRS and CDR2 is YFSETQ. The CDR3 spans 13 residues. The CDR3 coding sequence is TGCGCCAGTACTAAAGGGGGAAGCACTGAAGCTTTCTTT. Translated, it gives CASTKGGSTEAFF. The full variable domain, with the rest looked up from reference TRBV5-1 and TRBJ1-1, is KAGVTQTPRYLIKTRGQQVTLSCSPISGHRSVSWYQQTPGQGLQFLFEYFSETQRNKGNFPGRFSGRQFSNSRSEMNVSTLELGDSALYLCASTKGGSTEAFFGQGTRLTVV.

The chain has TRBV7-8 and TRBJ1-3; tentatively, D is TRBD1 (6 bases). The CDR3 contains 15 residues. Germline V gives CDR1 SGHVS, CDR2 FQNEAQ. Deletions cut 5 bases from V and 0 bases from J, with 11 bases between. CDR3 loop: CASSPTGSSGNTIYF. The CDR3 bases are TGTGCCAGCAGCCCTACAGGGAGCTCTGGAAACACCATATATTTT.

This chain connects TRBV5-1 to TRBJ2-2; D is ambiguous. Germline V CDR1 and CDR2: SGHRS, YFSETQ. Deletions cut 0 bases from V and 1 base from J, with 4 bases between. The CDR3 is 14 residues long. CDR3 sequence reads: CASSLEQNTGELFF. CDR3 coding DNA: TGCGCCAGCAGCTTGGAGCAGAACACCGGGGAGCTGTTTTTT.

This chain uses TRBV6-4 with TRBJ1-1, with D uncertain. Trimming cost V 8 bases and J 1 base, with 11 bases left between them. Germline V lookup: CDR1 MRHNA, CDR2 SNTAGT. The CDR3 sequence is 13 residues long. CDR3 in DNA: TGTGCCAGCGGGCCCCTCAGGAACACTGAAGCTTTCTTT. Protein: CASGPLRNTEAFF.

The chain combines TRBV2 with TRBJ1-1, with 8 bases fitting TRBD1. CDR3 length equals 14 residues. Germline V gene sequence: CDR1 SNHLY, CDR2 FYNNEI. V shed 5 bases, J shed 5 bases, and the junction held 7 bases outside the gene matches. The chain's CDR3 is CASSISRDRTEAFF. The DNA of the CDR3 is TGTGCCAGCAGTATCTCCCGGGACAGGACTGAAGCTTTCTTT.

This clone showed up many times. The rearrangement links TRBV5-1 to TRBJ1-1; D gene uncertain. The V end lost 5 bases, the J end lost 5 bases, and 13 bases lay between the germline ends. This CDR3 comprises 13 residues. The V gene's germline CDR1 is SGHRS and CDR2 YFSETQ. The CDR3 loop is CASRGTIETEAFF. CDR3 DNA sequence: TGCGCCAGCAGGGGCACCATAGAGACTGAAGCTTTCTTT.

The J gene is TRBJ1-1, the V gene TRBV5-6, with TRBD1 identical over 9 bases. This CDR3 comprises 13 residues. J lost 5 bases, V lost 6 bases, and 5 bases had no gene match. Germline loops: CDR1 SGHDT, CDR2 YYEEEE. The CDR3, as DNA: TGTGCCAGCACTTTGACAGGGGGAACTGAAGCTTTCTTT. Amino acids: CASTLTGGTEAFF.

The chain has TRBV4-1 and TRBJ2-3, with 8 nucleotides matching TRBD1. V was pared by 2 bases and J by 4 bases, with 5 bases of the junction left unmatched. Germline-derived CDR1 and CDR2 are MGHRA and YSYEKL. CDR3 length: 15 residues. The CDR3 spells CASSQLDRDADTQYF. In DNA, the CDR3 is TGCGCCAGCAGCCAACTGGACAGGGACGCAGATACGCAGTATTTT.

The rearrangement uses TRBV4-1 and TRBJ1-1; 7 nucleotides align to TRBD1. The CDR3 loop spans 15 amino acids. V shed 4 bases and J 1 base; nucleotides not matched to a gene: 6. CDR1 is MGHRA and CDR2 is YSYEKL in the germline V gene. The CDR3 loop reads CASSPGGLPNTEAFF. CDR3 bases: TGCGCCAGCAGCCCAGGGGGGCTACCGAACACTGAAGCTTTCTTT.

V is TRBV9 and J is TRBJ1-2; D is undetermined. The CDR3 is 13 amino acids. Germline CDR1 reads SGDLS; CDR2 reads YYNGEE. V was clipped by 0 bases and J by 5 bases, with 8 bases between them. CDR3 loop: CASSVAETYGYTF. CDR3 sequence (DNA): TGTGCCAGCAGCGTAGCTGAGACATATGGCTACACCTTC.

In regard to this clone: This CDR3 is also generated by other DNA sequences in the sample. The V gene is TRBV5-1, the J gene TRBJ1-1; 11 nucleotides line up with TRBD1. V gave up 4 bases and J gave up 5 bases; unmatched junction bases: 4. This CDR3 spans 14 amino acids. CDR1 and CDR2 from the germline V gene are SGHRS and YFSETQ. This CDR3 is CASSMGTGGTEAFF. Here the CDR3 DNA reads TGCGCCAGCAGCATGGGGACAGGGGGGACTGAAGCTTTCTTT. The entire variable domain, with the rest obtained from reference TRBV5-1 and TRBJ1-1, is as follows: KAGVTQTPRYLIKTRGQQVTLSCSPISGHRSVSWYQQTPGQGLQFLFEYFSETQRNKGNFPGRFSGRQFSNSRSEMNVSTLELGDSALYLCASSMGTGGTEAFFGQGTRLTVV.

This clone showed up just a few times. The chain joins TRBV3-1 (or the pseudogene TRBV3-2) to TRBJ1-1, with TRBD1 identical over 7 bases. This CDR3 has 14 residues. V was clipped by 4 bases and J by 3 bases; unmatched bases: 5. CDR1 is LGHDT and CDR2 is YNNKEL in the germline V gene (reference sequence). Here the CDR3 reads CASSPTGQDTEAFF. For the CDR3, the DNA is TGTGCCAGCAGCCCGACAGGGCAGGACACTGAAGCTTTCTTT.

V and J are TRBV7-9 and TRBJ1-1; perhaps TRBD1 as D (5 bases). CDR3 length: 14 residues. CDR1 SEHNR and CDR2 FQNEAQ come from the germline V gene (reference sequence). V was cut by 5 bases and J by 0 bases, with 10 bases left in between. CDR3 nucleotide sequence: TGTGCCAGCAGCAGCGACAGAGTGAACACTGAAGCTTTCTTT. Translated, it gives CASSSDRVNTEAFF.

The table lists this clone with a few counts. The J gene is TRBJ2-1, the V gene TRBV7-9, with D uncertain. Germline V gives CDR1 SEHNR, CDR2 FQNEAQ (reference sequence). The CDR3 covers 12 residues. V lost 3 bases, J lost 6 bases, and 6 bases lay in between. As DNA, the CDR3 is TGTGCCAGCAGCTTTCCGGGCAATGAGCAGTTCTTC. Protein sequence: CASSFPGNEQFF.

The chain has TRBV29-1 and TRBJ1-5, with no clear D. The V end was cut by 7 bases, the J end by 0 bases, with 4 bases between. CDR1 is SQVTM, CDR2 ANQGSEA, per germline. CDR3 size: 11 residues. The CDR3 loop is CSAGSNQPQHF. The CDR3 bases are TGCAGCGCCGGTAGCAATCAGCCCCAGCATTTT. The whole variable domain, remainder taken from reference TRBV29-1 and TRBJ1-5, is SAVISQKPSRDICQRGTSLTIQCQVDSQVTMMFWYRQQPGQSLTLIATANQGSEATYESGFVIDKFPISRPNLTFSTLTVSNMSPEDSSIYLCSAGSNQPQHFGDGTRLSIL.

The V gene is TRBV11-3, the J gene TRBJ2-3; D not certain. The ends were cut back, 7 bases at V and 2 bases at J, with 10 bases in the middle. Germline CDR1 reads SGHNT; CDR2 reads YENEEA. CDR3 length equals 13 residues. CDR3 protein: CASTARVTDTQYF. The CDR3 DNA follows: TGTGCCAGCACCGCCCGGGTCACAGATACGCAGTATTTT.

This rearrangement joins TRBV9 to TRBJ2-7, with no clear D. Germline CDR1 is SGDLS and CDR2 is YYNGEE. This CDR3 is built from 12 residues. The V end lost 0 bases, the J end lost 6 bases, and 7 bases lay between the germline ends. The CDR3 DNA reads as TGTGCCAGCAGCGTAGCTTCGGGCGAGCAGTACTTC. As protein: CASSVASGEQYF.